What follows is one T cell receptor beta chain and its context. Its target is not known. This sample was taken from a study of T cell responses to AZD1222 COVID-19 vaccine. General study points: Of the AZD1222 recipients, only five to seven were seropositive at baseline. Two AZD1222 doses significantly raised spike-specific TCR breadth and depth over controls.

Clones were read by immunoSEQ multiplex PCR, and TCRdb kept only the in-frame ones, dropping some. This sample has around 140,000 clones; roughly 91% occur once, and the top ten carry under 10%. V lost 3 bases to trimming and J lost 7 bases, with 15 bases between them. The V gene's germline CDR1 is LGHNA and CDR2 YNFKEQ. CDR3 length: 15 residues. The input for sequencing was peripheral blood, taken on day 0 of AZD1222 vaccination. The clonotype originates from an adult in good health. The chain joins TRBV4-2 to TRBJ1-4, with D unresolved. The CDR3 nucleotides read TGTGCCAGCAGCCACCCCCGAGAGGGTGGTGAAAAACTGTTTTTT. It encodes CASSHPREGGEKLFF.